The 8 T cell receptor beta chains below come from one sample, sequenced in a study of blood T cells in healthy people across ages. It was with a sample-barcoded 5' primer and a J-beta primer mix that a second PCR of about 6 to 11 cycles was run. From the 5' RACE reads, TCRdb called clonotypes with MiXCR, one entry per CDR3 protein. Here the sample spans 1.5 million to 2 million distinct CDR3 sequences, 28% being singletons. The sequencing input was blood. The origin of the receptors is a woman in her 30s in good health.

This chain joins TRBV20-1 and TRBJ2-3; 7 nucleotides align to TRBD2. The J segment lost 4 bases and the V segment lost 5 bases, leaving 3 bases of the junction unmatched. The germline CDR1 and CDR2 sequences are DFQATT and SNEGSKA (reference sequence). This CDR3 comprises 12 residues. CDR3 coding DNA: TGCAGTGCTCCCGGACTAGCAGATACGCAGTATTTT. Its protein is CSAPGLADTQYF.

J is TRBJ1-2 and V is TRBV10-3; D not resolved. Germline CDR1 ENHRY, CDR2 SYGVKD. V was cut by 5 bases and J by 2 bases, with 12 bases left in between. This CDR3 is 14 amino acids long. CDR3 bases: TGTGCCATCAGTAAGGAGAGGCGAAACTATGGCTACACCTTC. Residues: CAISKERRNYGYTF.

As concerns this clonotype: It may be a read error: a sequence one base away is much more abundant. The gene calls are TRBV7-7 and TRBJ2-7; D is ambiguous. Germline lookup yields CDR1 SSHAT and CDR2 FNYEAQ (reference sequence). The CDR3 contains 14 residues. V was shortened by 6 bases and J by 5 bases, with 17 bases between the two germline ends. The CDR3 loop reads CASSPNFYGDEQYF. The CDR3 DNA reads as TGTGCCAGCAGTCCCAACTTTTACGGCGACGAGCAGTACTTC.

This clonotype occurred many times. The chain links TRBV12-3 or TRBV12-4 to TRBJ2-7; 11 bases are shared with TRBD2. V lost 8 bases to trimming and J lost 3 bases; unmatched junction nucleotides: 6. The CDR3 runs 14 residues. The CDR3 region is CASGGLAVNYEQYF. The CDR3 DNA is TGTGCCAGCGGGGGACTAGCGGTTAACTACGAGCAGTACTTC.

This clonotype was picked up a small number of times. The V call is TRBV12-3 or TRBV12-4, the J call TRBJ1-4; D unresolved. CDR3 length: 14 amino acids. The ends were cut back, 3 bases at V and 4 bases at J, with 9 bases in the middle. CDR3 nucleotides: TGTGCCAGCAGTTTTCTGCCCGGTAATGAAAAACTGTTTTTT. It specifies CASSFLPGNEKLFF.

The chain is built from TRBV20-1 and TRBJ2-7; TRBD1 matches 9 bases. The J segment lost 4 bases and the V segment lost 4 bases, leaving 8 bases of the junction unmatched. The CDR3 sequence is 14 residues long. Germline values: CDR1 DFQATT, CDR2 SNEGSKA (reference sequence). The CDR3: CSAIPRDRVYEQYF. The CDR3 DNA sequence: TGCAGTGCTATACCCCGGGACAGGGTTTACGAGCAGTACTTC.

The chain is built from TRBV7-9 and TRBJ1-2, with TRBD1 matching over 11 bases. CDR1 SEHNR and CDR2 FQNEAQ come from the germline V gene (reference sequence). V was clipped by 4 bases and J by 8 bases; unmatched bases: 9. The CDR3 spans 15 residues. The CDR3 DNA is TGTGCCAGCAGCTGGACAGGGGGCGATGTTGGGGGCTACACCTTC. As protein: CASSWTGGDVGGYTF.

The V and J genes are TRBV28 and TRBJ2-7; D is perhaps TRBD1 (6 bases). V was clipped by 2 bases and J by 5 bases, with 13 bases between them. From germline, CDR1 is MDHEN and CDR2 SYDVKM. The CDR3 is made up of 14 amino acids. In DNA, the CDR3 is TGTGCCAGCAGTTTAGTCGCAGGGGTCGACGAGCAGTACTTC. It codes for CASSLVAGVDEQYF. Full variable domain (rest looked up from reference TRBV28 and TRBJ2-7): DVKVTQSSRYLVKRTGEKVFLECVQDMDHENMFWYRQDPGLGLRLIYFSYDVKMKEKGDIPEGYSVSREKKERFSLILESASTNQTSMYLCASSLVAGVDEQYFGPGTRLTVT.